This TCR beta chain was sequenced for a study of blood T cells in healthy people across ages. CDR1 is SQVTM and CDR2 is ANQGSEA in the germline V gene. The CDR3 loop spans 16 amino acids. It was with a sample-barcoded 5' primer and a J-beta primer mix that a second PCR of roughly 7 to 12 cycles was run. Using its own MiXCR run on the 5' RACE reads, TCRdb lists one record per CDR3 protein. In the table there are 650,000 or so distinct CDR3 sequences, approximately 52% of which are singletons. The chain carries TRBV29-1 and TRBJ2-5, with D possibly matching TRBD2 (6 bases). The DNA matches TRBJ2-7 better at its end, which makes the J call doubtful. Sequencing was performed on blood. The clonotype comes from a woman aged 80 or over in good health. The CDR3 nucleotides are TGCAGCGTTGAAGACCGTCGGACGGGGGTCTTATACGAGCAGTACTTC. Its protein product is CSVEDRRTGVLYEQYF.